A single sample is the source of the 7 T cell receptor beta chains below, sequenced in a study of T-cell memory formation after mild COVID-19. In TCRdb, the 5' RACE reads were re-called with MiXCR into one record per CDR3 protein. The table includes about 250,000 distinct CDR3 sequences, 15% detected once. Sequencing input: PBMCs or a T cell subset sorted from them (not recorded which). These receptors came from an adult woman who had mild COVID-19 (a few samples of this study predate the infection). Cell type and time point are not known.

CDR3 in DNA: TGTGCCACCAGCAGAGAGGACAGGGGGAGCTATGGCTACACCTTC. Its translation: CATSREDRGSYGYTF. The V and J genes are TRBV15 and TRBJ1-2; 10 bases match TRBD1. Trimming removed 0 bases from V and 4 bases from J; junction bases left unmatched: 2. Germline V CDR1 and CDR2: LNHNV, YYDKDF (reference sequence). The CDR3 is 15 amino acids.

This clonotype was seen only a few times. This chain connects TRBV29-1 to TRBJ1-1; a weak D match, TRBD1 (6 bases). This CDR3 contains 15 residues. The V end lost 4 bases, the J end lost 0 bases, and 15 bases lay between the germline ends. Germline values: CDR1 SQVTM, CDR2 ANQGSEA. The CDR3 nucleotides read TGCAGCGTTGGTGCGTCTGGGGGCGTGAACACTGAAGCTTTCTTT. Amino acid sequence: CSVGASGGVNTEAFF.

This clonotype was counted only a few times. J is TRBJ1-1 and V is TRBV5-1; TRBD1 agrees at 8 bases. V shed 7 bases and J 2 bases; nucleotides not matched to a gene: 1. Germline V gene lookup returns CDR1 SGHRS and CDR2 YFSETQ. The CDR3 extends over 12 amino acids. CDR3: CASGQGNTEAFF. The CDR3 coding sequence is TGCGCCAGCGGACAGGGTAACACTGAAGCTTTCTTT.

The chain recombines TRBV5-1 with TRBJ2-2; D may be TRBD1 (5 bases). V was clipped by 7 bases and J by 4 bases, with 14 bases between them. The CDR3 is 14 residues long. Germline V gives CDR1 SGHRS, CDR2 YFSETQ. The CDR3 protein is CASREGASTGELFF. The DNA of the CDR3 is TGCGCCAGCCGAGAAGGGGCGTCCACCGGGGAGCTGTTTTTT.

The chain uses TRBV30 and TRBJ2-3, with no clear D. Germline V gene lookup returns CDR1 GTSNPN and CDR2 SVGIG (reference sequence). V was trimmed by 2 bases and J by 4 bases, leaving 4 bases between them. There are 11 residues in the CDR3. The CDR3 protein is CAWSSPDTQYF. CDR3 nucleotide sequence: TGTGCCTGGAGTTCCCCAGATACGCAGTATTTT.

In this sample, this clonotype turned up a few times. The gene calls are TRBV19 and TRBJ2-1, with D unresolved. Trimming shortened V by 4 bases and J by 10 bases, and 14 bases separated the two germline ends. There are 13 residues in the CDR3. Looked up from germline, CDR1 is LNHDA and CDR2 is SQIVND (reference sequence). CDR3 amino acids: CASSNVRMGEQFF. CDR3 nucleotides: TGTGCCAGTAGTAATGTTAGGATGGGGGAGCAGTTCTTC. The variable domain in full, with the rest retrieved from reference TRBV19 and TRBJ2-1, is DGGITQSPKYLFRKEGQNVTLSCEQNLNHDAMYWYRQDPGQGLRLIYYSQIVNDFQKGDIAEGYSVSREKKESFPLTVTSAQKNPTAFYLCASSNVRMGEQFFGPGTRLTVL.

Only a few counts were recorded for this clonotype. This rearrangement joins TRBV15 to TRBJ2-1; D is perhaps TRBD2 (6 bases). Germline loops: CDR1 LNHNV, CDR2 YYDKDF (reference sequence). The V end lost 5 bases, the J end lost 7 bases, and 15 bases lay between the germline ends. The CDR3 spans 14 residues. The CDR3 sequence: CATSPGGSRNEQFF. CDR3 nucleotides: TGTGCCACCAGCCCCGGGGGTAGCAGGAATGAGCAGTTCTTC.